This entry lists 3 T cell receptor beta chains sequenced from one sample in a study of blood T cell repertoires in COVID-19 (dated by TCRdb to 2020 to 2022). Library preparation employed the immunoSEQ multiplex PCR assay. As stored in TCRdb, this immuneACCESS dataset retains in-frame rearrangements with V and J assigned. A fraction of the clones does not appear; measured against another copy, unresolved V genes explain less than half of the discrepancy, and the remainder lacks a known reason. A total of about 120,000 clones appear in this sample, about four fifths of them only once. The ten largest clones represent about 9.4% of the sample. Sequenced input: peripheral blood. Receptors were obtained from a human donor in a cohort sampled during active COVID-19.

The V gene is TRBV29-1, the J gene TRBJ2-7; a weak D match, TRBD2 (5 bases). Trimming cost V 4 bases and J 3 bases, with 22 bases left between them. The V gene's germline CDR1 is SQVTM and CDR2 ANQGSEA. This CDR3 is 16 amino acids long. CDR3 nucleotides: TGCAGCGTTGCCCCACAGACGAGACGAGGGAACTACGAGCAGTACTTC. Amino acid sequence: CSVAPQTRRGNYEQYF.

The chain carries TRBV7-2 and TRBJ2-2; 7 bases line up with TRBD2. V was clipped by 5 bases and J by 5 bases; unmatched bases: 8. Germline CDR1 is SGHTA and CDR2 is FQGNSA. The CDR3 length is 15 residues. CDR3 in amino acids: CASSPRTRNTGELFF. The CDR3 nucleotides read TGTGCCAGCAGCCCCCGGACTAGAAATACCGGGGAGCTGTTTTTT. Full variable domain (remainder filled in from reference TRBV7-2 and TRBJ2-2): GAGVSQSPSNKVTEKGKDVELRCDPISGHTALYWYRQSLGQGLEFLIYFQGNSAPDKSGLPSDRFSAERTGGSVSTLTIQRTQQEDSAVYLCASSPRTRNTGELFFGEGSRLTVL.

This rearrangement joins TRBV27 to TRBJ2-2; TRBD2 matches at 7 bases. With 6 bases clipped from V and 4 bases from J, the junction kept 20 bases outside the gene matches. The CDR3 sequence is 19 residues long. Germline CDR1 and CDR2: MNHEY and SMNVEV (reference sequence). CDR3: CASRPERGSGLVFTGELFF. The DNA for the CDR3 is TGTGCCAGCAGACCCGAAAGGGGTAGCGGGTTGGTTTTCACCGGGGAGCTGTTTTTT.